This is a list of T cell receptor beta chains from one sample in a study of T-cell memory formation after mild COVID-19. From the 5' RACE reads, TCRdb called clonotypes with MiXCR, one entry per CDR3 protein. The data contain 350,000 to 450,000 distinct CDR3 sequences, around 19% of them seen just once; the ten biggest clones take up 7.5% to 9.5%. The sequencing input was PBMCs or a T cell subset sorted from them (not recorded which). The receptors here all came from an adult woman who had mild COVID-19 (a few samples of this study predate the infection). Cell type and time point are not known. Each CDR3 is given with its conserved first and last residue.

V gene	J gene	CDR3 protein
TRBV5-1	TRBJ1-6	CASSPGQSNSPLHF
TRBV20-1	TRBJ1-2	CSAGQGLGGYTF
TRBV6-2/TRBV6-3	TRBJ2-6	CASSISQTYGANVLTF
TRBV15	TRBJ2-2	CATSRTGSVTGELFF
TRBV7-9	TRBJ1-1	CASGTDGYTEAFF
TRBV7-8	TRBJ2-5	CASSPRSQGYETQYF
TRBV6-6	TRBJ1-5	CASSGDAGWPQHF
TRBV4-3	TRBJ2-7	CASSQEYHSYEQYF
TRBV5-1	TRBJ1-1	CASSLELMTEAFF
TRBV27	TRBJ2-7	CASSLGLAGGSGNEQYF
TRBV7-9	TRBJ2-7	CASSTTGTAYEQYF
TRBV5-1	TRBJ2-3	CASSLVDGTWDTQYF
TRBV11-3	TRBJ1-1	CASSAGQPAEAFF
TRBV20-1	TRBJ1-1	CSGDRSNTEAFF
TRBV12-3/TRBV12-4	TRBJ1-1	CASSFLGDSRAFF
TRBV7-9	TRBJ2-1	CASRVGGPRYNEQFF